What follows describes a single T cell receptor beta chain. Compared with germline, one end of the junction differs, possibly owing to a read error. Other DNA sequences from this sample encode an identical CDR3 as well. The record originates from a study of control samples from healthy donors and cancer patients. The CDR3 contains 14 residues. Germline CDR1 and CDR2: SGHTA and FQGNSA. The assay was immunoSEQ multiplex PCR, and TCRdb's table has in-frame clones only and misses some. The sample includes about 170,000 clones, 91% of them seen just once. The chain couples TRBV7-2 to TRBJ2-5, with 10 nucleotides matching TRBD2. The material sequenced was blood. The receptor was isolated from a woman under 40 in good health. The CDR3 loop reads CASSLAGGGETQYF. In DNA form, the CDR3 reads TGTGCCAGCAGTTTAGCGGGAGGTGGGGAGACCCAGTACTTC.